This entry is about one TCR beta chain. Its target is unknown. The CDR3 contains 14 residues. Trimming removed 2 bases from V and 6 bases from J, with 11 bases in between. CDR1 and CDR2 from the germline V gene are SGHNT and YYREEE (reference sequence). TCRdb redid the calling of the 5' RACE reads with MiXCR, one entry per CDR3 protein. The data show a few hundred thousand distinct CDR3 sequences, 7% to 10% seen once. These data originate in a study of T cells after yellow fever vaccination. Study-level results: It was the secondary response that reached its peak faster, day 5 versus 15, but it was weaker.

The chain recombines TRBV5-4 with TRBJ2-2; D uncertain. This specimen was PBMCs, taken roughly seven weeks after the first yellow fever vaccination. The sequence derives from a man younger than 30 who received the YFV17D yellow fever vaccine. The chain's CDR3 is CASSLPDLPGELFF. The DNA of the CDR3 is TGTGCCAGCAGCTTACCGGACCTCCCCGGGGAGCTGTTTTTT.